The sequence of this T cell receptor (beta chain) was determined in a study of T cells in localized non-small cell lung cancer. Points from the study as a whole: Uninvolved adjacent lung had higher T cell clonality than tumor and all other tissues. Investigators sequenced only a single tumor region, leaving heterogeneity possible. When the top 100 tumor clones were examined, a median around 61 of them also appeared in the adjacent lung, which was paired and uninvolved. Higher adjacent-lung clonality was associated with shorter survival.

From germline, CDR1 is SGHRS and CDR2 YFSETQ. The CDR3 totals 14 residues. Trimming left V 0 bases short and J 4 bases short, with 9 bases between. Comments on this clone: The antigen is not known.

Produced via immunoSEQ multiplex PCR; TCRdb's table is partial and in-frame only. The sample has fewer than 20,000 clones, approximately 85% seen once. This sequence originates from a male donor older than 55 with stage I lung adenocarcinoma. The chain employs TRBV5-1 and TRBJ2-3, with D possibly called TRBD1 or TRBD2 (5 bases each). Sequencing used peripheral blood, obtained before any cancer treatment. The CDR3 spells CASSLGQRADTQYF. CDR3 bases: TGCGCCAGCAGCTTGGGACAGAGGGCAGATACGCAGTATTTT.